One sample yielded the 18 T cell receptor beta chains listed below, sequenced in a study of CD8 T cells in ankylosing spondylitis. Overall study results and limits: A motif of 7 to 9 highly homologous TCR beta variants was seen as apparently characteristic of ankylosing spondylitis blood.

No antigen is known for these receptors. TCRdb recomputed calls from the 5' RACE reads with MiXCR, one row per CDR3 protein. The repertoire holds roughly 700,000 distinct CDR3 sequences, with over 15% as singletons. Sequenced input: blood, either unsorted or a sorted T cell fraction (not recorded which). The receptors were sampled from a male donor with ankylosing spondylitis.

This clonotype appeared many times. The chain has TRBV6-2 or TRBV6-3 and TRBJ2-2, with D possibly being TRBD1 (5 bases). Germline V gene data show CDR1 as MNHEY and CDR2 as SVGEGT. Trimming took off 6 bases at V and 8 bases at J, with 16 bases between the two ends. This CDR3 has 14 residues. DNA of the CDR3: TGTGCCAGCAGAACACCAACAGGCTTGGGGGAGCTGTTTTTT. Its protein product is CASRTPTGLGELFF.

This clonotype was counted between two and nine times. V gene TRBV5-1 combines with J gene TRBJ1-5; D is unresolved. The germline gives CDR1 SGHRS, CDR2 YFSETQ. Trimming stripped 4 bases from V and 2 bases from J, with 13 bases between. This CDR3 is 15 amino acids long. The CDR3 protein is CASSPIGHGNQPQHF. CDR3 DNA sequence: TGCGCCAGCAGCCCTATAGGGCACGGCAATCAGCCCCAGCATTTT.

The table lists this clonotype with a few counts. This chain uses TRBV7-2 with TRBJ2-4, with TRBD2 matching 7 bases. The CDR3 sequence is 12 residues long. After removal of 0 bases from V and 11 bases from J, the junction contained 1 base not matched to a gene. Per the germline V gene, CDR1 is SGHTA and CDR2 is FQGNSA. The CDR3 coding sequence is TGTGCCAGCAGCTTAGCGGGAGGGTTTCAGTACTTC. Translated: CASSLAGGFQYF.

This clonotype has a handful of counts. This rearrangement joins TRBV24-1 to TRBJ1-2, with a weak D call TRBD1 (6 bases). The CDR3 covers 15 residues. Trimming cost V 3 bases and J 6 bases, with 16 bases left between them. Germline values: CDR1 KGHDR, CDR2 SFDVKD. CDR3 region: CATSDGPGTMNGYTF. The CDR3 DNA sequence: TGTGCCACCAGTGATGGTCCCGGGACAATGAATGGCTACACCTTC.

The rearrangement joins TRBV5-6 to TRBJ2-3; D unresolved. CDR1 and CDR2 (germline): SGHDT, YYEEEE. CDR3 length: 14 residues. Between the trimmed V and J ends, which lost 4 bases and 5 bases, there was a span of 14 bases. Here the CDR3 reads CASSRSPLGDTQYF. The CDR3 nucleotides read TGTGCCAGCAGCCGGTCCCCCTTAGGAGATACGCAGTATTTT. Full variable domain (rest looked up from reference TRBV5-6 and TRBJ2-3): DAGVTQSPTHLIKTRGQQVTLRCSPKSGHDTVSWYQQALGQGPQFIFQYYEEEERQRGNFPDRFSGHQFPNYSSELNVNALLLGDSALYLCASSRSPLGDTQYFGPGTRLTVL.

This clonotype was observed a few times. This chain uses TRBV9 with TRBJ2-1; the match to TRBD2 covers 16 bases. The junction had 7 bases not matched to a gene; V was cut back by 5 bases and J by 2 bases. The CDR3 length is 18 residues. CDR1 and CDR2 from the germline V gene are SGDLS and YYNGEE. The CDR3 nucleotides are TGTGCCAGCAGAGTGGGACTAGCGGGAGGGCGCCCCTACAATGAGCAGTTCTTC. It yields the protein CASRVGLAGGRPYNEQFF.

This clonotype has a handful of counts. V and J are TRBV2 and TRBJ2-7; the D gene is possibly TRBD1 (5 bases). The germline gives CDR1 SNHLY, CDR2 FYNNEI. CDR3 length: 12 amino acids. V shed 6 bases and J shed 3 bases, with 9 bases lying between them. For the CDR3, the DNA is TGTGCCAGCAGAGAGACAGTCTACGAGCAGTACTTC. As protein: CASRETVYEQYF.

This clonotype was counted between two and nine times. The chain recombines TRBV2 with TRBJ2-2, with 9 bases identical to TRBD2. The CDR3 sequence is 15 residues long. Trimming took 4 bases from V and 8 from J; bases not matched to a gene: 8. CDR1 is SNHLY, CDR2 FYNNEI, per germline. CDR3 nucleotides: TGTGCCAGCAGTGGTCGGCTAGCGGGAAGAGGGGAGCTGTTTTTT. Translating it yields CASSGRLAGRGELFF.

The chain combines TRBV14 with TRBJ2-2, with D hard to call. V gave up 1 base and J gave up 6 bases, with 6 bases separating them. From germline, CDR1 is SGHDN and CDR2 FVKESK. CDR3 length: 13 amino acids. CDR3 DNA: TGTGCCAGCAGCCAAGTTGAAGCCGGGGAGCTGTTTTTT. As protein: CASSQVEAGELFF.

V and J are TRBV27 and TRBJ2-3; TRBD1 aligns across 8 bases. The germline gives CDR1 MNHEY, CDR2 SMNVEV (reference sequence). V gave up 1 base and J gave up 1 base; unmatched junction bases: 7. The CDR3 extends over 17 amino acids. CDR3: CASSLWWQGAGTDTQYF. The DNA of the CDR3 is TGTGCCAGCAGTTTATGGTGGCAGGGGGCGGGCACAGATACGCAGTATTTT.

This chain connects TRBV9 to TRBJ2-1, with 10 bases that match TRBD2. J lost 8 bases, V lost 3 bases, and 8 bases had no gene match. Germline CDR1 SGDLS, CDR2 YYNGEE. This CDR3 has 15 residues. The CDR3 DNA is TGTGCCAGCAGCGAAGCTAGCGGGAGTGTCTATGAGCAGTTCTTC. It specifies CASSEASGSVYEQFF.

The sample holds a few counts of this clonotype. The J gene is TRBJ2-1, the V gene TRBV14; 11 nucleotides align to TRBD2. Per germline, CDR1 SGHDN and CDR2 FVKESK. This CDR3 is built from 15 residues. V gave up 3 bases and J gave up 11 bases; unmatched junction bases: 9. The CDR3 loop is CASSQLTSGVTKQFF. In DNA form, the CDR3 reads TGTGCCAGCAGCCAGTTGACTAGCGGGGTGACAAAGCAGTTCTTC.

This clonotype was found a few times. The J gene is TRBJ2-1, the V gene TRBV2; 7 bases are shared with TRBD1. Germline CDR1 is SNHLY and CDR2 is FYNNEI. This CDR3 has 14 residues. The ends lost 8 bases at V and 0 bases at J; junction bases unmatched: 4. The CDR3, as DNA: TGTGCCAGCCTTGACAGGGCCTCCTACAATGAGCAGTTCTTC. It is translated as CASLDRASYNEQFF.

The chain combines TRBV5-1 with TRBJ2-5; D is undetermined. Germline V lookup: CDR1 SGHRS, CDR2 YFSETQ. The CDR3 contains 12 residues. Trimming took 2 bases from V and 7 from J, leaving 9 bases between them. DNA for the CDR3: TGCGCCAGCAGCTTTGTTGAAGGGACCCAGTACTTC. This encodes CASSFVEGTQYF. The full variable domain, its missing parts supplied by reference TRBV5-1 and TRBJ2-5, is KAGVTQTPRYLIKTRGQQVTLSCSPISGHRSVSWYQQTPGQGLQFLFEYFSETQRNKGNFPGRFSGRQFSNSRSEMNVSTLELGDSALYLCASSFVEGTQYFGPGTRLLVL.

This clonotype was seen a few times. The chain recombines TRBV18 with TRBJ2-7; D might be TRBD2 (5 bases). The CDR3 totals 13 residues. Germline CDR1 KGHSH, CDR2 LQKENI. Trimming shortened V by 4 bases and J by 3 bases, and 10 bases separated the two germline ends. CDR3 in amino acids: CASSRGDYYEQYF. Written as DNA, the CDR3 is TGTGCCAGCTCACGTGGCGACTACTACGAGCAGTACTTC.

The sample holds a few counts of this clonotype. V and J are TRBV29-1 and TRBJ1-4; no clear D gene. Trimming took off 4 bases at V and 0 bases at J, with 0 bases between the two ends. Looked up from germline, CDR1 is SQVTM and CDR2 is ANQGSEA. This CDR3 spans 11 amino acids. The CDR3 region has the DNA TGCAGCGTTGCAACTAATGAAAAACTGTTTTTT. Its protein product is CSVATNEKLFF.

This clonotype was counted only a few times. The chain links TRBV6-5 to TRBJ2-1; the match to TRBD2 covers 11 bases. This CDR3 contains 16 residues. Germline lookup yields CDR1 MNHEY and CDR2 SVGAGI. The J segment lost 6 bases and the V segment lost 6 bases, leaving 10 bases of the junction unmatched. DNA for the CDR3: TGTGCCAGCAGCTTATCTAGCGGGAGGATCGGCAATGAGCAGTTCTTC. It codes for CASSLSSGRIGNEQFF.

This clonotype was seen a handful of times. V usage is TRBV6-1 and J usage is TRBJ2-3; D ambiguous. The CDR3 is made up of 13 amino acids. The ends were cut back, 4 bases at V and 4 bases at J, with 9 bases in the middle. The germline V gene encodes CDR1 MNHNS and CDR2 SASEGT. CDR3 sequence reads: CASSVSPPDTQYF. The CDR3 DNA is TGTGCCAGCAGTGTCTCTCCGCCAGATACGCAGTATTTT.